Detailed here is one T cell receptor (beta chain). This record comes from a study of blood T cell repertoires in COVID-19. Profiled with immunoSEQ multiplex PCR; TCRdb holds only in-frame clones, not every one. The sample records some 200,000 clones, around 80% being singletons. The CDR3 has 14 amino acids. V lost 4 bases to trimming and J lost 7 bases; unmatched junction nucleotides: 7. Germline V lookup: CDR1 LGHNT, CDR2 FRNRAP. The origin of this receptor is a woman aged 60 to 75 who had recovered from COVID-19. V and J are TRBV12-5 and TRBJ1-5; 7 bases are a match to TRBD1. The sample comprised peripheral blood. The CDR3 sequence: CASGSTGSRQPQHF. CDR3 DNA sequence: TGTGCTAGTGGTTCGACAGGGTCCAGGCAGCCCCAGCATTTT.